A single TCR beta chain is shown here with its context. Which antigen it targets is not known. No base quality values were provided; no much bigger clone lies one nucleotide off. The data derive from a study of technical replicates of blood from several donors (dated by TCRdb to about 2017). Library prep was done by the immunoSEQ multiplex PCR assay. This is the immuneACCESS table as TCRdb keeps it, with only in-frame sequences that have V and J called. A part of the clones is gone; compared with another copy, unresolved V genes explain less than half, and the rest is unexplained. The table for this sample lists roughly 50,000 clones; around 93% of them were counted only once. The ten largest clonotypes hold roughly 4.5% of the sample. CDR3 length: 12 amino acids, cysteine to phenylalanine. The DNA shown is the 36-base CDR3, in frame from base 1. As encoded in the germline V gene, CDR1 is MNHEY while CDR2 is SVGAGI. V sheds 4 bases and J sheds 5 bases, leaving 6 bases between their ends.

Sequencing was performed on PBMCs. The V and J genes are TRBV6-5 and TRBJ1-3, with TRBD1 tentatively as D gene (5 bases match). This clonotype was sampled from a human donor in good health. Some clones in this sample may be carry-over from other donors' samples. The bases read TGTGCCAGCAGTTCAGGGCGAAACACCATATATTTT. Its amino acids are CASSSGRNTIYF.